This note documents a single T cell receptor beta chain sequence. The sample belongs to a study of T cells expressing NK-cell markers. Reanalyzing the 5' RACE reads, TCRdb keeps one entry per CDR3 protein, without DNA. Across fewer than 400,000 distinct CDR3 sequences, the top ten clones capture roughly a tenth of the sample. The TCR comes from a woman aged 50 to 65 in good health. Specimen: blood T cells: a sorted CD56 or NKG2C T cell subset, CD4+ or CD8+ T cells, or bulk PBMC T cells (not recorded which).

CDR3 sequence reads: CASSRGGLGEKLFF. The J gene is TRBJ1-4, the V gene TRBV7-8. Germline CDR1 and CDR2: SGHVS and FQNEAQ. The CDR3 contains 14 residues. Full variable domain (missing parts from reference TRBV7-8 and TRBJ1-4): GAGVSQSPRYKVAKRGQDVALRCDPISGHVSLFWYQQALGQGPEFLTYFQNEAQLDKSGLPSDRFFAERPEGSVSTLKIQRTQQEDSAVYLCASSRGGLGEKLFFGSGTQLSVL.